Shown below are 10 T cell receptor beta chains from a single sample sequenced in a study of blood T cell repertoires in COVID-19. The repertoire was sequenced with immunoSEQ multiplex PCR; TCRdb's copy has only in-frame clones and lacks some. This repertoire shows 150,000 to 200,000 clones, about 86% found once; its top ten account for over 7%. The material sequenced was peripheral blood. These receptors originate from an elderly woman in a cohort sampled during active or convalescent COVID-19.

The CDR3 DNA is TGTGCCTGGACCAGACTAGCGGGAGGGCCGGGAATCACAGATACGCAGTATTTT. Translating it yields CAWTRLAGGPGITDTQYF. V gene TRBV30 combines with J gene TRBJ2-3, with 14 bases identical to TRBD2. CDR3 length equals 18 residues. The J segment lost 2 bases and the V segment lost 4 bases, leaving 11 bases of the junction unmatched. The V gene's germline CDR1 is GTSNPN and CDR2 SVGIG (reference sequence).

The chain is built from TRBV2 and TRBJ2-1, with D tentatively TRBD1 (5 bases). The CDR3 sequence is 16 residues long. Trimming left V 5 bases short and J 1 base short, with 15 bases between. CDR1 and CDR2 from the germline V gene are SNHLY and FYNNEI. The CDR3 reads CASSLESRGSYNEQFF. CDR3 DNA sequence: TGTGCCAGCAGTCTGGAGTCAAGGGGTTCCTACAATGAGCAGTTCTTC.

The chain joins TRBV18 to TRBJ2-7, with 9 positions matching TRBD2. Germline V gives CDR1 KGHSH, CDR2 LQKENI. The CDR3 totals 15 residues. J gave up 3 bases and V 2 bases, and 5 bases lay outside the gene matches. DNA for the CDR3: TGTGCCAGCTCACCAATTCAAGCGGGGGGCTACGAGCAGTACTTC. Translating gives CASSPIQAGGYEQYF.

This chain connects TRBV6-6 to TRBJ1-5; D is possibly TRBD1 (6 bases). The germline V gene encodes CDR1 MNHNY and CDR2 SVGAGI (reference sequence). The CDR3 is 14 amino acids. Trimming removed 8 bases from V and 3 bases from J, with 14 bases in between. The CDR3: CASSGDTFNQPQHF. CDR3 DNA sequence: TGTGCCAGCTCCGGGGACACATTCAATCAGCCCCAGCATTTT.

This clone was detected only once. The chain combines TRBV28 with TRBJ2-7; 8 positions match TRBD1. Germline V gives CDR1 MDHEN, CDR2 SYDVKM. V was pared by 6 bases and J by 4 bases, with 2 bases of the junction left unmatched. The CDR3 is 12 amino acids. The CDR3 bases are TGTGCCAGCAGAACAGGGGGGTACGAGCAGTACTTC. Its protein product is CASRTGGYEQYF. Drawing the rest from reference TRBV28 and TRBJ2-7, the complete variable domain is DVKVTQSSRYLVKRTGEKVFLECVQDMDHENMFWYRQDPGLGLRLIYFSYDVKMKEKGDIPEGYSVSREKKERFSLILESASTNQTSMYLCASRTGGYEQYFGPGTRLTVT.

The chain recombines TRBV5-4 with TRBJ2-2, with TRBD1 matching over 7 bases. V shed 0 bases and J 5 bases; nucleotides not matched to a gene: 4. The germline V gene has CDR1 SGHNT and CDR2 YYREEE (reference sequence). This CDR3 contains 15 residues. The CDR3 region is CASSLANRGTGELFF. Here the CDR3 DNA reads TGTGCCAGCAGCTTGGCGAACAGGGGAACCGGGGAGCTGTTTTTT.

The chain carries TRBV3-1 (or the pseudogene TRBV3-2) and TRBJ2-3; 14 nucleotides line up with TRBD2. The CDR3 consists of 17 residues. Germline V gene lookup returns CDR1 LGHDT and CDR2 YNNKEL (reference sequence). The junction had 8 bases not matched to a gene; V was cut back by 6 bases and J by 3 bases. The CDR3: CASRGTSGSFGTDTQYF. The DNA for the CDR3 is TGTGCCAGCAGAGGGACTAGCGGGAGTTTCGGGACAGATACGCAGTATTTT.

The rearrangement joins TRBV3-1 (or the pseudogene TRBV3-2) to TRBJ1-5; TRBD1 agrees at 10 bases. The V segment lost 6 bases and the J segment 7 bases; nucleotides outside the gene matches: 9. The germline V gene has CDR1 LGHDT and CDR2 YNNKEL (reference sequence). This CDR3 is 15 amino acids long. CDR3 coding DNA: TGTGCCAGCAGAGAACCAGGGACAGGGGTCCAGCCCCAGCATTTT. It codes for CASREPGTGVQPQHF.

The CDR3 nucleotides read TGTGCCAGTAAGCCAACGTCCCTCGGGGGGAACACTGAAGCTTTCTTT. Translating it yields CASKPTSLGGNTEAFF. The chain joins TRBV19 to TRBJ1-1, with a weak D call TRBD1 (5 bases). The CDR3 totals 16 residues. The V gene's germline CDR1 is LNHDA and CDR2 SQIVND (reference sequence). Trimming pared 7 bases from V and 1 base from J, leaving 19 bases between.

The rearrangement uses TRBV4-1 and TRBJ1-5; 7 positions agree with TRBD1. The CDR3 has 16 amino acids. CDR1 and CDR2 (germline): MGHRA, YSYEKL. The V and J ends lost 3 bases and 2 bases, in that order; junction bases with no gene match: 7. The CDR3 spells CASSHGVGGGNQPQHF. The CDR3 bases are TGCGCCAGCAGCCACGGGGTAGGGGGCGGCAATCAGCCCCAGCATTTT.